This T cell receptor beta chain was captured by sequencing in a study of CXCR3-negative and CXCR3-positive naive CD8 T cells. Notes on the study in general: In CXCR3-positive naive cells, the TRB CDR3s were more hydrophobic than in CXCR3-negative naive cells.

5' RACE that incorporated UMI labels was used to prepare the TRB cDNA libraries. From the 5' RACE reads, TCRdb lists one entry per CDR3 protein and no DNA. Recorded here are about 3,100 distinct CDR3 sequences; the top ten clones represent more than 1.2%. In terms of frequency, this clonotype is medium-sized. Its matching antigen is unknown. Per germline, CDR1 DFQATT and CDR2 SNEGSKA (reference sequence). The CDR3 is 11 residues long. The source material was naive CXCR3+ CD8+ T cells from blood. Noted subset: CD45RO-CCR7+CD27+CD95- naive CD8+ T cells expressing CXCR3 (TNR3+). The V gene is TRBV20-1, the J gene TRBJ2-1; the D gene TCRdb calls, TRBD1, cannot be checked with no DNA. The sequence derives from a human donor in good health. Some clones in this sample may be carry-over from other donors' samples. The CDR3 sequence: CSAQGGLEQFF.